The sequence of this T cell receptor beta chain was determined in a study of cytomegalovirus exposure and HLA in healthy donors. The study, taken as a whole, reports: The study put 150 to 200 TCR beta chains on its list as cytomegalovirus-associated. It was confirmed in vitro that a few of the CMV-associated chains were specific for CMV antigens. By HLA locus, TCR association rates varied in a later analysis, with DRB1 showing the most and HLA-C the fewest. Later analysis showed most CMV-associated TCR beta chains appearing HLA-restricted.

As concerns this clone: Its antigen is undetermined.

PCR involved 60 Vbeta and 13 Jbeta primers. Clones were read by immunoSEQ multiplex PCR, and TCRdb kept only the in-frame ones, dropping some. Among roughly 110,000 clones listed, approximately 70% were seen once. Trimming removed 5 bases at V and 6 bases at J, with 7 bases between. The CDR3 loop spans 11 amino acids. CDR1 is DFQATT, CDR2 SNEGSKA, per germline (reference sequence). The chain carries TRBV20-1 and TRBJ2-2; the D is unclear. This clonotype was sampled from a woman aged 25 to 39 in good health and CMV-seronegative. The sequencing input was PBMCs. The CDR3, as DNA: TGCAGTGCTCTAGTCTCCGGGGAGCTGTTTTTT. Its translation: CSALVSGELFF.